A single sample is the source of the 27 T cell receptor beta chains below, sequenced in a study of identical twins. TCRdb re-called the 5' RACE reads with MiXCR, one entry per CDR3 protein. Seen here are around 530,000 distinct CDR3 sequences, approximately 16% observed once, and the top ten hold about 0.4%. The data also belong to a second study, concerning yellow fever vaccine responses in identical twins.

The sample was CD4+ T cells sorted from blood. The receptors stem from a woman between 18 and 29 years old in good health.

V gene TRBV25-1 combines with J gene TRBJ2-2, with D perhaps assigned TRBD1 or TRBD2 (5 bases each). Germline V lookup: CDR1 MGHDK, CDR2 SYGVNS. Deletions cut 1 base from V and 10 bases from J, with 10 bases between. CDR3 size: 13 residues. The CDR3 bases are TGTGCCAGCAGTGAATCATGGGGGACGGAGCTGTTTTTT. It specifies CASSESWGTELFF. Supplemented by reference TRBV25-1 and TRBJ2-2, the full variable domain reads EADIYQTPRYLVIGTGKKITLECSQTMGHDKMYWYQQDPGMELHLIHYSYGVNSTEKGDLSSESTVSRIRTEHFPLTLESARPSHTSQYLCASSESWGTELFFGEGSRLTVL.

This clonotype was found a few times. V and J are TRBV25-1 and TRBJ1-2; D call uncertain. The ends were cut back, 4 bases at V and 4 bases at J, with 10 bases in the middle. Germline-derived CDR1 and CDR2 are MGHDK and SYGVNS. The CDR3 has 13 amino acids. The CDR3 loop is CASSARMSYGYTF. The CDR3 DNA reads TGTGCCAGCAGTGCCAGGATGTCCTATGGCTACACCTTC.

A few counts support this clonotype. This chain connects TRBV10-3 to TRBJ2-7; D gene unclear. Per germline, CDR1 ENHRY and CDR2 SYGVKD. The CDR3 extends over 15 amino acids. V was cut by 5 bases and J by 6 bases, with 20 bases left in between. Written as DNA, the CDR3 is TGTGCCATCAGTCCGCTCTTTACAGAGGCAGGCGAGCAGTACTTC. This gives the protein CAISPLFTEAGEQYF.

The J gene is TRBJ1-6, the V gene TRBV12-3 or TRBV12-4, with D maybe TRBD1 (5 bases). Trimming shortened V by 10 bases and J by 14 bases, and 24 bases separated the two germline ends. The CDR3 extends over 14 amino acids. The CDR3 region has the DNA TGTGCCATACGCCTCATCACAGGTCCAAAAGCCCTCCACTTT. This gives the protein CAIRLITGPKALHF.

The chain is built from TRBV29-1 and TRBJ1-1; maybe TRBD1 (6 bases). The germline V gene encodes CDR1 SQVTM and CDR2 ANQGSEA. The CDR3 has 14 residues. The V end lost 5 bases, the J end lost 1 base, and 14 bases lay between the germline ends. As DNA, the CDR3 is TGCAGCGTTACAGGGAGGCTTGGGAACACTGAAGCTTTCTTT. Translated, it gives CSVTGRLGNTEAFF.

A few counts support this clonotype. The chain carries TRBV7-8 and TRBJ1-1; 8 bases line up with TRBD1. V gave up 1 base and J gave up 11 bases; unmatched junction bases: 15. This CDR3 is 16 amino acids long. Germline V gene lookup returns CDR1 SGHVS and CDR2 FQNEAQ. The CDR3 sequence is CASSLVAGSGGVKAFF. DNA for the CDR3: TGTGCCAGCAGCTTAGTGGCCGGGTCAGGGGGCGTTAAGGCTTTCTTT.

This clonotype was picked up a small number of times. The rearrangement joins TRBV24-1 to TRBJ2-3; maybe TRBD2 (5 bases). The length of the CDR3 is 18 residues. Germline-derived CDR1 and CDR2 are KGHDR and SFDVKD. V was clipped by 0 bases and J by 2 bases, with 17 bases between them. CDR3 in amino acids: CATSDLSPRGVSTDTQYF. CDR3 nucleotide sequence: TGTGCCACCAGTGATTTGTCACCCCGGGGTGTTTCCACAGATACGCAGTATTTT.

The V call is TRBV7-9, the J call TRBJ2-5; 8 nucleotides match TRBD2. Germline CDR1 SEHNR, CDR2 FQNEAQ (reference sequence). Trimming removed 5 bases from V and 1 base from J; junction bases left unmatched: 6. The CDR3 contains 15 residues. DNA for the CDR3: TGTGCCAGCAGCCCCGGCGGGGGGAGCCAAGAGACCCAGTACTTC. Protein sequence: CASSPGGGSQETQYF.

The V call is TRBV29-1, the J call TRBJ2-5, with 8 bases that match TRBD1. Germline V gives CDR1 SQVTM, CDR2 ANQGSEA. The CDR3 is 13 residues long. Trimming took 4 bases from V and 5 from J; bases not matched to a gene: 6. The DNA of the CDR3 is TGCAGCGTTGCGTCAGGGGGCGAGGAGACCCAGTACTTC. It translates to CSVASGGEETQYF. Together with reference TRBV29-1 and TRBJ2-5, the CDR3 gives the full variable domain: SAVISQKPSRDICQRGTSLTIQCQVDSQVTMMFWYRQQPGQSLTLIATANQGSEATYESGFVIDKFPISRPNLTFSTLTVSNMSPEDSSIYLCSVASGGEETQYFGPGTRLLVL.

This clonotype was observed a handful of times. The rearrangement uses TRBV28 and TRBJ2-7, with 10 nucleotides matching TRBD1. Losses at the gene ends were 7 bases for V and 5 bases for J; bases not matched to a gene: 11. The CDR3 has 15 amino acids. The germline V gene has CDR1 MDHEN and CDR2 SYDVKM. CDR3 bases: TGTGCCAGCACGCGATCGACAGGGGGCGATGACGAGCAGTACGTC. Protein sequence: CASTRSTGGDDEQYV.

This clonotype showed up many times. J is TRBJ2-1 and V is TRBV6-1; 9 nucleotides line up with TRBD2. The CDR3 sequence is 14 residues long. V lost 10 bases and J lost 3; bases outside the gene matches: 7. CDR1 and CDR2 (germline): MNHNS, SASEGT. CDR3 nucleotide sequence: TGTGCCACTGAGGGAGCGGGGGGCTACAATGAGCAGTTCTTC. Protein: CATEGAGGYNEQFF.

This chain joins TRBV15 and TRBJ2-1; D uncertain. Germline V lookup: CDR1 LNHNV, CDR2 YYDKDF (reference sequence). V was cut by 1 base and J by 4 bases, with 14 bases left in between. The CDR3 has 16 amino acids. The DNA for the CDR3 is TGTGCCACCAGCAGAGTTTTGGGGTCTCTTTACAATGAGCAGTTCTTC. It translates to CATSRVLGSLYNEQFF.

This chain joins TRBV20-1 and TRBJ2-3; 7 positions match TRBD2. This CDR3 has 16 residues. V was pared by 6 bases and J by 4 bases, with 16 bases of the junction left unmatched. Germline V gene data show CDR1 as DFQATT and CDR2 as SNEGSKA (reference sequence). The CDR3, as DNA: TGCAGTGCCCACACCCCGGGCGGGGGACGAGCAGATACGCAGTATTTT. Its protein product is CSAHTPGGGRADTQYF.

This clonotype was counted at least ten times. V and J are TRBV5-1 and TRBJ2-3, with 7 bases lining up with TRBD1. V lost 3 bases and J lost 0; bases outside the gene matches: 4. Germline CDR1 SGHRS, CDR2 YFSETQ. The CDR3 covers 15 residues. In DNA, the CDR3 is TGCGCCAGCAGCTCCGGGACAGCCAGCACAGATACGCAGTATTTT. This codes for CASSSGTASTDTQYF.

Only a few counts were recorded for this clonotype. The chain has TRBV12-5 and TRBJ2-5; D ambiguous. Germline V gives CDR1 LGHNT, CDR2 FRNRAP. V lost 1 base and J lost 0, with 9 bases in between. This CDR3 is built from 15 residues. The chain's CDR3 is CASGLGQGYQETQYF. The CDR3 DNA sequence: TGTGCTAGTGGTTTGGGGCAAGGGTACCAAGAGACCCAGTACTTC.

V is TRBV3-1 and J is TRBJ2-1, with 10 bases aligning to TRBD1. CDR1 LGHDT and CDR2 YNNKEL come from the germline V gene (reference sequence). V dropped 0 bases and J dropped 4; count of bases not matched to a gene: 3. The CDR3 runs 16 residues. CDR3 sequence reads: CASSQEGQGKYNEQFF. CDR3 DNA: TGTGCCAGCAGCCAAGAGGGACAGGGGAAATACAATGAGCAGTTCTTC.

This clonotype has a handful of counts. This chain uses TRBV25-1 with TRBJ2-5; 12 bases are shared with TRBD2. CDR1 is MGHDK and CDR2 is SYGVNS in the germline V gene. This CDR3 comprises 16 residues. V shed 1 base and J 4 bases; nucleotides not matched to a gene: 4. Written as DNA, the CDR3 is TGTGCCAGCAGTGAATCCCCTAGCGGGAGGGGAGAGACCCAGTACTTC. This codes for CASSESPSGRGETQYF.

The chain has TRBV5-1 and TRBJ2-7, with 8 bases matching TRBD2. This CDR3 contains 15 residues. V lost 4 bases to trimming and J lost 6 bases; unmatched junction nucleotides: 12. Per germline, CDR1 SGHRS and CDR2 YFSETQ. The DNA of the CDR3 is TGCGCCAGCAGCCAACAAGGGACGGGGGGGAGCGAGCAGTACTTC. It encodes CASSQQGTGGSEQYF.

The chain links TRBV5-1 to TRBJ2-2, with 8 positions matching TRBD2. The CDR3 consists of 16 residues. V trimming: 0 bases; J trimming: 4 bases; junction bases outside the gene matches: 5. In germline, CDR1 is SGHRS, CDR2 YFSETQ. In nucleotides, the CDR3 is TGCGCCAGCAGCTTGGTGACAGCGGGAGTCACCGGGGAGCTGTTTTTT. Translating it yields CASSLVTAGVTGELFF. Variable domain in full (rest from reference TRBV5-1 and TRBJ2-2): KAGVTQTPRYLIKTRGQQVTLSCSPISGHRSVSWYQQTPGQGLQFLFEYFSETQRNKGNFPGRFSGRQFSNSRSEMNVSTLELGDSALYLCASSLVTAGVTGELFFGEGSRLTVL.

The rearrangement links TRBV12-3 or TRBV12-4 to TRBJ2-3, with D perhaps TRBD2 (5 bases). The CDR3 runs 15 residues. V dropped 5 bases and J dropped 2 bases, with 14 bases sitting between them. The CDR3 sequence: CASSAAVELTDTQYF. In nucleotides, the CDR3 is TGTGCCAGCAGTGCAGCGGTAGAACTCACAGATACGCAGTATTTT.

CDR3 sequence: CASSLVPTSGGAIPNEQFF. In nucleotides, the CDR3 is TGCGCCAGCAGCTTGGTCCCGACTAGCGGGGGGGCCATACCCAATGAGCAGTTCTTC. V gene TRBV5-1 combines with J gene TRBJ2-1; 14 bases line up with TRBD2. Germline V lookup: CDR1 SGHRS, CDR2 YFSETQ. This CDR3 is 19 amino acids long. J lost 6 bases, V lost 0 bases, and 11 bases had no gene match.

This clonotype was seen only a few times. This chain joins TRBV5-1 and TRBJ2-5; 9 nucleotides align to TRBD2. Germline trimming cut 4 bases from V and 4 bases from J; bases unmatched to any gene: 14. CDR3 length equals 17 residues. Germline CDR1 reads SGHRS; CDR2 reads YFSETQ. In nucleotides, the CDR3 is TGCGCCAGCAGCGCTGCTGGTTCTAGCGGGATCAGAGAGACCCAGTACTTC. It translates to CASSAAGSSGIRETQYF. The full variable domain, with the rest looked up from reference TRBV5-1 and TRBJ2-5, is KAGVTQTPRYLIKTRGQQVTLSCSPISGHRSVSWYQQTPGQGLQFLFEYFSETQRNKGNFPGRFSGRQFSNSRSEMNVSTLELGDSALYLCASSAAGSSGIRETQYFGPGTRLLVL.

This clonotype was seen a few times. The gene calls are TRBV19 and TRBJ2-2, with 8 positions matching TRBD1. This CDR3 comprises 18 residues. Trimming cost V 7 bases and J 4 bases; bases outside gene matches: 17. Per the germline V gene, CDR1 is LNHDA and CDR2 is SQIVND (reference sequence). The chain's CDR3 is CASIPKGRQGRVTGELFF. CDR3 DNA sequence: TGTGCCAGTATCCCCAAAGGGAGACAGGGGCGAGTCACCGGGGAGCTGTTTTTT.

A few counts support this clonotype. CDR3 sequence: CSVWDSQETQYF. The CDR3 nucleotides are TGCAGCGTTTGGGACAGCCAAGAGACCCAGTACTTC. The V gene is TRBV29-1, the J gene TRBJ2-5; TRBD1 matches at 7 bases. CDR1 is SQVTM, CDR2 ANQGSEA, per germline. There are 12 residues in the CDR3. The ends lost 5 bases at V and 1 base at J; junction bases unmatched: 1.

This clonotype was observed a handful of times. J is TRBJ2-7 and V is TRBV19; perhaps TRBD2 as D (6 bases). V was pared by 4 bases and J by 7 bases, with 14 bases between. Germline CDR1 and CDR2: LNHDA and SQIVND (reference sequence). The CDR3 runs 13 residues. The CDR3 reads CASSSGISGEQYF. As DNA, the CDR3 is TGTGCCAGTAGTAGCGGGATCAGTGGGGAGCAGTACTTC.

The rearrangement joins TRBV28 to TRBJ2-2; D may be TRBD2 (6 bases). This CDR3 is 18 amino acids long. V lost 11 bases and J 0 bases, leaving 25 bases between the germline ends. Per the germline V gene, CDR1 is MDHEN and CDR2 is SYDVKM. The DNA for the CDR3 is TGTGCCCTCAGTTCCCGACTCTTCGGGACTCCGAACACCGGGGAGCTGTTTTTT. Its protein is CALSSRLFGTPNTGELFF.

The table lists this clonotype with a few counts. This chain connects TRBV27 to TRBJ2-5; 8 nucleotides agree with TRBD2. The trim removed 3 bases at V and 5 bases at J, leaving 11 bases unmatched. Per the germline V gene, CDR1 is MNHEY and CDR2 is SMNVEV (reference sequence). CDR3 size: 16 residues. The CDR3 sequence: CASSLGPAGGSETQYF. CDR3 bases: TGTGCCAGCAGTTTGGGTCCGGCGGGGGGATCCGAGACCCAGTACTTC.